This entry describes one TCR beta chain. This sample is part of a study of T cell changes during pregnancy in multiple sclerosis. Produced via immunoSEQ multiplex PCR; TCRdb's table is partial and in-frame only. The repertoire holds under 90,000 clones, with roughly 92% as singletons. The starting material was peripheral blood, obtained after pregnancy. The clonotype originates from a female donor in good health, enrolled as a control in a pregnancy study.

For the CDR3, the DNA is TGTGCCAGCAGGGTTGATCCCACAGGGGTGGATGACACCGGGGAGCTGTTTTTT. Its protein product is CASRVDPTGVDDTGELFF. This chain links TRBV2 with TRBJ2-2, with 7 nucleotides matching TRBD1. The CDR3 extends over 18 amino acids. After removal of 6 bases from V and 3 bases from J, the junction contained 16 bases not matched to a gene. CDR1 and CDR2 (germline): SNHLY, FYNNEI. Combining the CDR3 with reference TRBV2 and TRBJ2-2 gives the whole variable domain EPEVTQTPSHQVTQMGQEVILRCVPISNHLYFYWYRQILGQKVEFLVSFYNNEISEKSEIFDDQFSVERPDGSNFTLKIRSTKLEDSAMYFCASRVDPTGVDDTGELFFGEGSRLTVL.